This is a list of T cell receptor beta chains from one sample in a study of molecular identifiers for immune sequencing clone quantification. TCRdb used MiXCR to reprocess the PCR reads, holding one entry per CDR3 protein. The sample includes 75,000 to 100,000 distinct CDR3 sequences, about 20% of them seen just once. The sequenced sample was naive CD8+ T cells from blood, with Jurkat cell RNA spiked in. Every receptor here comes from a human donor in good health. Some libraries in this study had Jurkat cell RNA spiked in. CDR3s include the opening cysteine and the closing phenylalanine or tryptophan. The order of the fields is CDR3 protein, CDR3 DNA, V gene, D gene, J gene, clone size. The D gene is left open where the match is weak. Size tells how often a clone was seen (once, few, many) or the class of an expanded clone, and some rows leave it out.

cdr3_aa: CASSAPEDLNQPQHF; cdr3_nt: TGTGCCAGCAGTGCCCCCGAGGACCTGAATCAGCCCCAGCATTTT; v_call: TRBV2; d_call: .; j_call: TRBJ1-5; clone_size: many
cdr3_aa: CASSLGESSYNEQFF; cdr3_nt: TGTGCCAGCAGCTTAGGGGAGAGCTCCTACAATGAGCAGTTCTTC; v_call: TRBV7-6; d_call: .; j_call: TRBJ2-1; clone_size: many
cdr3_aa: CASSPSGKPEAFF; cdr3_nt: TGCGCCAGCAGCCCCTCGGGGAAACCTGAAGCTTTCTTT; v_call: TRBV5-1; d_call: .; j_call: TRBJ1-1; clone_size: .
cdr3_aa: CASSHITDGYTF; cdr3_nt: TGTGCCAGCAGCCACATAACCGATGGCTACACCTTC; v_call: TRBV14; d_call: .; j_call: TRBJ1-2; clone_size: many
cdr3_aa: CSAHDGHGYTF; cdr3_nt: TGCAGTGCCCACGATGGCCATGGCTACACCTTC; v_call: TRBV20-1; d_call: .; j_call: TRBJ1-2; clone_size: many
cdr3_aa: CASSEAGVRDRQETQYF; cdr3_nt: TGTGCCAGCAGTGAAGCGGGGGTCCGGGACAGACAAGAGACCCAGTACTTC; v_call: TRBV2; d_call: TRBD1; j_call: TRBJ2-5; clone_size: many
cdr3_aa: CASSQDSYQPQHF; cdr3_nt: TGCGCCAGCAGCCAAGATTCCTATCAGCCCCAGCATTTT; v_call: TRBV4-3; d_call: .; j_call: TRBJ1-5; clone_size: many
cdr3_aa: CASSEALNSWNNEQFF; cdr3_nt: TGTGCCAGCAGTGAAGCGCTAAACAGTTGGAACAATGAGCAGTTCTTC; v_call: TRBV2; d_call: .; j_call: TRBJ2-1; clone_size: many
cdr3_aa: CASSYRRRGRGETQYF; cdr3_nt: TGTGCCAGCAGTTACCGCAGAAGGGGAAGGGGTGAGACCCAGTACTTC; v_call: TRBV6-2/TRBV6-3; d_call: .; j_call: TRBJ2-5; clone_size: many
cdr3_aa: CASSLRPSSYNEQFF; cdr3_nt: TGTGCCAGCAGCTTGAGGCCGAGCTCCTACAATGAGCAGTTCTTC; v_call: TRBV7-6; d_call: .; j_call: TRBJ2-1; clone_size: many
cdr3_aa: CASSLQTGGLYEQYF; cdr3_nt: TGTGCCAGCAGTTTACAGACAGGGGGACTCTACGAGCAGTACTTC; v_call: TRBV6-6; d_call: TRBD1; j_call: TRBJ2-7; clone_size: many
cdr3_aa: CASSLFGGYGYTF; cdr3_nt: TGTGCCAGCAGCTTATTCGGGGGCTATGGCTACACCTTC; v_call: TRBV7-2; d_call: .; j_call: TRBJ1-2; clone_size: many
cdr3_aa: CASSPAVSLYEQYF; cdr3_nt: TGTGCCAGCAGCCCGGCGGTTTCACTCTACGAGCAGTACTTC; v_call: TRBV6-5; d_call: .; j_call: TRBJ2-7; clone_size: many
cdr3_aa: CASSRGGGNQPQHF; cdr3_nt: TGTGCCAGCTCTCGCGGGGGGGGAAATCAGCCCCAGCATTTT; v_call: TRBV18; d_call: .; j_call: TRBJ1-5; clone_size: .
cdr3_aa: CSARGHGYQETQYF; cdr3_nt: TGCAGTGCTAGGGGACACGGGTACCAAGAGACCCAGTACTTC; v_call: TRBV20-1; d_call: .; j_call: TRBJ2-5; clone_size: many
cdr3_aa: CASSLTGLAVPDTQYF; cdr3_nt: TGTGCCAGCAGCTTAACAGGTCTAGCGGTTCCAGATACGCAGTATTTT; v_call: TRBV7-2; d_call: TRBD2; j_call: TRBJ2-3; clone_size: .
cdr3_aa: CATSGVGTANTGELFF; cdr3_nt: TGTGCCACCAGTGGGGTCGGGACAGCGAACACCGGGGAGCTGTTTTTT; v_call: TRBV24-1; d_call: TRBD1; j_call: TRBJ2-2; clone_size: many
cdr3_aa: CASRGGEGASLWDTEAFF; cdr3_nt: TGTGCCAGCAGGGGTGGGGAGGGGGCGTCTCTCTGGGACACTGAAGCTTTCTTT; v_call: TRBV7-9; d_call: TRBD1; j_call: TRBJ1-1; clone_size: few
cdr3_aa: CASSVGQANYGYTF; cdr3_nt: TGTGCCAGCAGCGTGGGACAGGCGAACTATGGCTACACCTTC; v_call: TRBV9; d_call: TRBD1; j_call: TRBJ1-2; clone_size: many
cdr3_aa: CASCLGHTGELFF; cdr3_nt: TGTGCCAGCTGCCTAGGACACACCGGGGAGCTGTTTTTT; v_call: TRBV9; d_call: .; j_call: TRBJ2-2; clone_size: .
cdr3_aa: CASIGRDQADTQYF; cdr3_nt: TGTGCCAGCATAGGGCGGGACCAAGCAGATACGCAGTATTTT; v_call: TRBV2; d_call: .; j_call: TRBJ2-3; clone_size: many
cdr3_aa: CASSYTGGNEHFF; cdr3_nt: TGCGCCAGCAGTTACACAGGGGGCAATGAGCATTTCTTC; v_call: TRBV6-5; d_call: TRBD1; j_call: TRBJ2-1; clone_size: .
cdr3_aa: CASSLAMGTEAFF; cdr3_nt: TGTGCCAGCAGCTTAGCGATGGGCACTGAAGCTTTCTTT; v_call: TRBV7-9; d_call: .; j_call: TRBJ1-1; clone_size: many
cdr3_aa: CASSWGNTDTQYF; cdr3_nt: TGTGCCAGCAGTTGGGGGAACACAGATACGCAGTATTTT; v_call: TRBV12-3/TRBV12-4; d_call: .; j_call: TRBJ2-3; clone_size: many
cdr3_aa: CASSQGKAGQAYEQYF; cdr3_nt: TGCGCCAGCAGCCAAGGAAAGGCGGGACAGGCCTACGAGCAGTACTTC; v_call: TRBV4-1; d_call: TRBD1; j_call: TRBJ2-7; clone_size: .
cdr3_aa: CASSPLGARDTQYF; cdr3_nt: TGTGCCAGCAGCCCCTTGGGGGCGAGAGATACGCAGTATTTT; v_call: TRBV7-9; d_call: .; j_call: TRBJ2-3; clone_size: .
cdr3_aa: CASSPSRYTEAFF; cdr3_nt: TGTGCCAGTAGTCCGTCTCGGTACACTGAAGCTTTCTTT; v_call: TRBV19; d_call: .; j_call: TRBJ1-1; clone_size: many
cdr3_aa: CASSGSTLGGLAGETQYF; cdr3_nt: TGTGCCAGCAGCGGCTCAACCCTCGGCGGACTAGCAGGAGAGACCCAGTACTTC; v_call: TRBV9; d_call: TRBD2; j_call: TRBJ2-5; clone_size: many
cdr3_aa: CASRAWVTSGGSTGGLFF; cdr3_nt: TGTGCCAGCAGAGCATGGGTGACTAGCGGGGGATCTACCGGGGGGCTGTTTTTT; v_call: TRBV6-1; d_call: TRBD2; j_call: TRBJ2-2; clone_size: .
cdr3_aa: CASSESEYNEQFF; cdr3_nt: TGTGCCAGCAGTGAATCAGAATACAATGAGCAGTTCTTC; v_call: TRBV2; d_call: .; j_call: TRBJ2-1; clone_size: many
cdr3_aa: CASSFMGIQETQYF; cdr3_nt: TGTGCCAGCAGTTTTATGGGGATCCAAGAGACCCAGTACTTC; v_call: TRBV12-3/TRBV12-4; d_call: .; j_call: TRBJ2-5; clone_size: many
cdr3_aa: CATRTASYEQYF; cdr3_nt: TGTGCCACCCGGACAGCCTCCTACGAGCAGTACTTC; v_call: TRBV27; d_call: .; j_call: TRBJ2-7; clone_size: many